The TCR beta chain under discussion was sequenced for a study of early T cells in non-severe SARS-CoV-2 infection. This clonotype has more than one count but fewer than ten. Its antigen is unidentified. Individual cDNA molecules carried attached unique molecular identifiers. TCRdb recomputed calls from the 5' RACE reads with MiXCR, one row per CDR3 protein. The sample comprises tens of thousands of distinct CDR3 sequences, more than 10% of which are singletons, and around 1.2% rests with the top ten. Study findings and constraints: Matching against VDJdb likely underestimated virus-specific expansions, favoring anti-spike CD8.

This clonotype originated in an adult who was a healthcare worker with PCR-confirmed SARS-CoV-2 infection or an uninfected control (not recorded which). Input material: whole blood.

The CDR3: CAISGDSNQPQHF. The CDR3 DNA reads as TGTGCCATCTCAGGGGATAGCAATCAGCCCCAGCATTTT. The V and J genes are TRBV19 and TRBJ1-5; maybe TRBD1 (6 bases). Germline CDR1 reads LNHDA; CDR2 reads SQIVND (reference sequence). This CDR3 spans 13 amino acids. V was cut by 10 bases and J by 0 bases, with 10 bases left in between.